Listed below are T cell receptor beta chains from one sample, sequenced in a study of cytotoxic CD8 clonotypes in ibrutinib-treated CLL. Only in-frame clones appear in the TCRdb table, and some are missing; sequencing was by immunoSEQ multiplex PCR. The sample lists about 60,000 clones, approximately 52% occurring once. The source material was PBMCs, sampled after 24 months of ibrutinib treatment. These receptors came from a human donor with chronic lymphocytic leukemia. CDR3s include the opening cysteine and the closing phenylalanine or tryptophan. A D gene is named only where the DNA matches it firmly. Size is stated for part of the rows, as once, few or many counts, or as a class when the clone is expanded.

j_call clone_size v_call d_call cdr3_nt cdr3_aa
TRBJ2-3 few TRBV5-4 . TGTGCCAGCAGCTCCGGACGTTCGATAGATACGCAGTATTTT CASSSGRSIDTQYF
TRBJ2-2 . TRBV5-4 . TGTGCCAGCAGCTTGATGGGGCCGAACACCGGGGAGCTGTTTTTT CASSLMGPNTGELFF
TRBJ1-5 . TRBV27 TRBD1 TGTGCCAGCAGGCCAGGGGGAGTTAGCAAGCCCCAGCATTTT CASRPGGVSKPQHF
TRBJ1-1 . TRBV30 . TGTGCCTGGAGTGTAGGGGGGTACACTGAAGCTTTCTTT CAWSVGGYTEAFF
TRBJ2-7 . TRBV6-5 . TGTGCCAGCAGTTACTCGATGGGGAGCTTTGCCTACGAGCAGTACTTC CASSYSMGSFAYEQYF
TRBJ2-3 . TRBV29-1 . TGCAGCGCCGGAACTACAGATACGCAGTATTTT CSAGTTDTQYF
TRBJ2-5 few TRBV6-1 . TGTGCCAGCAGGACAGACCAAGAGACCCAGTACTTC CASRTDQETQYF
TRBJ2-1 few TRBV27 . TGTGCCAGCAGTTTATCGTCAGGGCCCCTAGCCCAGTTCTTC CASSLSSGPLAQFF
TRBJ2-5 once TRBV5-1 . TGCGCCAGCAGCTCCGGAAGAGAGACCCAGTACTTC CASSSGRETQYF
TRBJ2-3 . TRBV27 TRBD2 TGTGCCAGCAGTCAAGGACTAGTTGGCACAGATACGCAGTATTTT CASSQGLVGTDTQYF
TRBJ1-1 . TRBV5-1 . TGCGCCAGCAGCTTGAAGGGGGGTCTTGAAGCTTTCTTT CASSLKGGLEAFF
TRBJ2-1 large TRBV5-6 . TGTGCCAGCAGCTTCAGGTTCGGGACTGGGCTCAATGAGCAGTTCTTC CASSFRFGTGLNEQFF
TRBJ1-2 few TRBV15 TRBD1 TGTGCCACCAGCAGTAACAGGGGGCGGGATGGCTACACCTTC CATSSNRGRDGYTF
TRBJ2-2 once TRBV4-2 . TGTGCCAGCAGGGGGAGTAACACCGGGGAGCTGTTTTTT CASRGSNTGELFF
TRBJ2-3 . TRBV19 . TGTGCCAGTAGTATTGGGGCAGGGGTTGGAGATACGCAGTATTTT CASSIGAGVGDTQYF
TRBJ1-2 . TRBV28 . TGTGCCAGCAGTTTATTGGGCGGGTTGGGCTACACCTTC CASSLLGGLGYTF
TRBJ2-5 . TRBV13 . TGTGCCAGCAGCTTAGGGACCCTGACCTACCAAGAGACCCAGTACTTC CASSLGTLTYQETQYF
TRBJ2-1 . TRBV5-1 TRBD2 TGCGCCAGCAGCCGGGAGCTAGCGGGAGGACCCTACAATGAGCAGTTCTTC CASSRELAGGPYNEQFF